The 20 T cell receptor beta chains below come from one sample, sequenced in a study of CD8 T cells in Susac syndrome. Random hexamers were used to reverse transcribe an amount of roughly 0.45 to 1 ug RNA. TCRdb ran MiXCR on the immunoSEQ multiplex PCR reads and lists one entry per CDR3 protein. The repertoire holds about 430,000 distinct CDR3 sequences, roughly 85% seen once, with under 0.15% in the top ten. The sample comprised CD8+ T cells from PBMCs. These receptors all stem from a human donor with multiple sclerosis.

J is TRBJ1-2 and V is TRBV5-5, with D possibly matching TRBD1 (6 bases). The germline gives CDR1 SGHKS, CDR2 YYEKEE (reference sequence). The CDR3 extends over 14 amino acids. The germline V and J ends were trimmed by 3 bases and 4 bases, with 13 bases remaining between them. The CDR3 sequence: CASSWRDTSYGYTF. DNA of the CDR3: TGTGCCAGCAGCTGGAGGGACACTTCCTATGGCTACACCTTC.

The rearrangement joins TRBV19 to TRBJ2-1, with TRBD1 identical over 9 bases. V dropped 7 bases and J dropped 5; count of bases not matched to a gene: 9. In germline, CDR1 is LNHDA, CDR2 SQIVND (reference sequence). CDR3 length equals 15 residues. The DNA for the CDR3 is TGTGCCAGTACCCCTTACAGGGGGCTAAACAATGAGCAGTTCTTC. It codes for CASTPYRGLNNEQFF.

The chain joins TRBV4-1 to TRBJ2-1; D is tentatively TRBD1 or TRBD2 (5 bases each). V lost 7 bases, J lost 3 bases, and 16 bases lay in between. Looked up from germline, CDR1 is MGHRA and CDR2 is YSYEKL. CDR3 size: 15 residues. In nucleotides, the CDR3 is TGCGCCAGCACCCAGTCGAGGGGATTCTACAATGAGCAGTTCTTC. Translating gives CASTQSRGFYNEQFF.

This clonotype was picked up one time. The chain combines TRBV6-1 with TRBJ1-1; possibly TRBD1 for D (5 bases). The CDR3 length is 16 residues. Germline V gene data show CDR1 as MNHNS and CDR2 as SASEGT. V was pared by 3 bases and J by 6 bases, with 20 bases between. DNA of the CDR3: TGTGCCAGCAGTGATGGGACCCTCGAGGAGAGTTCTGAAGCTTTCTTT. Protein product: CASSDGTLEESSEAFF.

CDR3 nucleotides: TGCAGCGTTGAATGGTCAAAACCGGGGGGTGATGAGCAGTTCTTC. This sequence encodes CSVEWSKPGGDEQFF. J is TRBJ2-1 and V is TRBV29-1; 7 nucleotides match TRBD2. With 2 bases clipped from V and 8 bases from J, the junction kept 12 bases outside the gene matches. Germline CDR1 reads SQVTM; CDR2 reads ANQGSEA. The CDR3 has 15 amino acids.

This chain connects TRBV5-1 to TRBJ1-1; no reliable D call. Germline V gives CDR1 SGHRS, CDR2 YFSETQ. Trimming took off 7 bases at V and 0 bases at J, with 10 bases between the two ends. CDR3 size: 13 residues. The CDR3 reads CASSNDMNTEAFF. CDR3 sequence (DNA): TGCGCCAGCTCGAACGATATGAACACTGAAGCTTTCTTT.

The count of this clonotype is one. Here the CDR3 DNA reads TGCAGTGCTAGGGAGGGTCTCAACGAGCAGTACTTC. It codes for CSAREGLNEQYF. J is TRBJ2-7 and V is TRBV20-1; a possible D gene is TRBD2 (6 bases). Trimming removed 3 bases at V and 5 bases at J, with 11 bases between. There are 12 residues in the CDR3. The germline CDR1 and CDR2 sequences are DFQATT and SNEGSKA (reference sequence).

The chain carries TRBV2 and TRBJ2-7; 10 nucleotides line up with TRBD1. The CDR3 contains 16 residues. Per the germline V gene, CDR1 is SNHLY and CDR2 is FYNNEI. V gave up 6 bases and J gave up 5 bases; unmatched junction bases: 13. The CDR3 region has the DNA TGTGCCAGCAGACTTACTGGGACAGGGGAAAGAAACGAGCAGTACTTC. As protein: CASRLTGTGERNEQYF.

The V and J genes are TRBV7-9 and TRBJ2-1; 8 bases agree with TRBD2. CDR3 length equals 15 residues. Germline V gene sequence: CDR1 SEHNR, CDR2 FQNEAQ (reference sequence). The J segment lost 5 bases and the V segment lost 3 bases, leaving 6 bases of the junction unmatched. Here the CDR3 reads CASSFVTSGNNEQFF. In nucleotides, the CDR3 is TGTGCCAGCAGCTTCGTAACTAGCGGAAACAATGAGCAGTTCTTC.

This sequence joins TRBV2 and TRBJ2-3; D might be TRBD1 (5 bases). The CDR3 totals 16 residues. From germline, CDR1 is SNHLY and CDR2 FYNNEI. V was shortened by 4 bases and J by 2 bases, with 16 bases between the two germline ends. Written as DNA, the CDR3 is TGTGCCAGCAGTGGGGGCCCGATAGTAAACACAGATACGCAGTATTTT. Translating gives CASSGGPIVNTDTQYF.

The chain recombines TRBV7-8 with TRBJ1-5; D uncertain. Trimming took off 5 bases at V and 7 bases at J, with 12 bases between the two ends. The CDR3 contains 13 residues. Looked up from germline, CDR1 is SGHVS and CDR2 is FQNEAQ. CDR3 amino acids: CASSAGPGQPQHF. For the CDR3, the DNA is TGTGCCAGCAGCGCCGGACCTGGCCAGCCCCAGCATTTT. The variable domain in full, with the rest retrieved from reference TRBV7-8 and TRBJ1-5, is GAGVSQSPRYKVAKRGQDVALRCDPISGHVSLFWYQQALGQGPEFLTYFQNEAQLDKSGLPSDRFFAERPEGSVSTLKIQRTQQEDSAVYLCASSAGPGQPQHFGDGTRLSIL.

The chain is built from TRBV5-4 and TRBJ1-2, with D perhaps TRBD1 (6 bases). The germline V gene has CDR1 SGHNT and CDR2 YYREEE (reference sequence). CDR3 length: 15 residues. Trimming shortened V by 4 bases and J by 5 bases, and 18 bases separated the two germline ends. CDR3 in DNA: TGTGCCAGCAGCCCCGGGGGGGCCCGGGGGTATGGCTACACCTTC. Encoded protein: CASSPGGARGYGYTF.

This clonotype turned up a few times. The CDR3 is CASSTGLAGNEQYF. The DNA for the CDR3 is TGCGCCAGCAGCACGGGACTAGCGGGTAACGAGCAGTACTTC. The rearrangement joins TRBV5-1 to TRBJ2-7; TRBD2 aligns across 12 bases. From germline, CDR1 is SGHRS and CDR2 YFSETQ. Unmatched junction bases numbered 4, after V lost 4 bases and J lost 5 bases. The CDR3 runs to 14 residues.

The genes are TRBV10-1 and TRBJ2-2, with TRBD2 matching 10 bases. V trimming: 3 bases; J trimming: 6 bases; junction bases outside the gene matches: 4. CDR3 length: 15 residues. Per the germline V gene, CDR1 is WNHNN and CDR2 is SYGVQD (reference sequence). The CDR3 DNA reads TGCGCCAGCAGTGATGGGCTAGCGGGAGCCGGGGAGCTGTTTTTT. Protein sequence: CASSDGLAGAGELFF.

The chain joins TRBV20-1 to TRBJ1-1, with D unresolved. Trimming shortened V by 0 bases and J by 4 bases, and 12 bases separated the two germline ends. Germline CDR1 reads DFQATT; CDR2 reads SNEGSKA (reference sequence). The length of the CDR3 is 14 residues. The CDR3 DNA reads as TGCAGTGCTAGAGAGGAAAGGGCAGTCACTGAAGCTTTCTTT. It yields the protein CSAREERAVTEAFF.

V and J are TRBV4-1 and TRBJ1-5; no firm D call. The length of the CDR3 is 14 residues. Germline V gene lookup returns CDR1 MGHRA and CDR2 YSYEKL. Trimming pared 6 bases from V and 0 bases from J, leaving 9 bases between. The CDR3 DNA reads TGCGCCAGCAGGCCGACGGATAGCAATCAGCCCCAGCATTTT. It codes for CASRPTDSNQPQHF.

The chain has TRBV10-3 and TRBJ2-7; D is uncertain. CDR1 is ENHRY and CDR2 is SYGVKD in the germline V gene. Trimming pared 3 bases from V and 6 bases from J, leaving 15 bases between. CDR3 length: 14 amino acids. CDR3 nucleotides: TGTGCCATCAGTGATTCCGGGCAAATCCCCGAGCAGTACTTC. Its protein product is CAISDSGQIPEQYF.

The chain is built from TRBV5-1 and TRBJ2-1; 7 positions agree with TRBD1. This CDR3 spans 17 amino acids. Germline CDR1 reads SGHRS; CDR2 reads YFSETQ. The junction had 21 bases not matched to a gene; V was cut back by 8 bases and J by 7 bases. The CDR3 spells CASSLPRSEKQGNEQFF. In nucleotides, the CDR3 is TGCGCCAGTAGCCTCCCCCGGTCGGAGAAACAGGGGAATGAGCAGTTCTTC.

CDR3 DNA sequence: TGCAGCGTTACGATGGCCAGCTCCTACGAGCAGTACTTC. This encodes CSVTMASSYEQYF. The chain carries TRBV29-1 and TRBJ2-7, with D uncertain. This CDR3 is 13 amino acids long. Germline CDR1 is SQVTM and CDR2 is ANQGSEA. V shed 5 bases and J shed 0 bases, with 11 bases lying between them.

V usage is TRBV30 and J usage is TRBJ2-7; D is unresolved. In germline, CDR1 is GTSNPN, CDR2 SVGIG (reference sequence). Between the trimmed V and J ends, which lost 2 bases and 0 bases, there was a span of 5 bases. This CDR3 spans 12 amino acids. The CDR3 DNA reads TGTGCCTGGAGTTGGCTCTCCTACGAGCAGTACTTC. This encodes CAWSWLSYEQYF.